This T cell receptor beta chain is drawn from a study of T-cell reconstitution after alpha-beta-depleted transplantation in children. Unique molecular identifiers were incorporated during preparation of the TCRbeta library. Via MiXCR, TCRdb re-called the PCR reads, giving one row per CDR3 protein. The profile shows nearly 550,000 distinct CDR3 sequences, 15% to 20% of them singletons. This clonotype has more than one count but fewer than ten. The source material was PBMCs from the stem cell graft donor, sampled from the stem cell graft. The sequence derives from a human donor who donated a stem cell graft to a child with acute lymphoblastic leukemia.

In nucleotides, the CDR3 is TGTGCCAGCAGCCAAGATTTCGGTGAAAAACTGTTTTTT. The encoded protein is CASSQDFGEKLFF. This chain connects TRBV4-2 to TRBJ1-4; D is ambiguous. Germline V gives CDR1 LGHNA, CDR2 YNFKEQ. V was clipped by 0 bases and J by 7 bases, with 6 bases between them. The CDR3 length is 13 residues.